This T cell receptor (beta chain) was obtained from a study of shared T cell receptors in the human thymus. V gave up 6 bases and J gave up 4 bases; unmatched junction bases: 4. This CDR3 is built from 14 residues. Per germline, CDR1 SGHDN and CDR2 FVKESK. Profiling relied on immunoSEQ multiplex PCR, and the TCRdb table lists in-frame clones only, not all of them. In the table there are about 660,000 clones, around 87% of which are singletons. This sample was also put to use in a study of human thymus T cells. That source notes: Thymus pieces cut out during corrective heart surgery were the tissue that was used.

This sequence joins TRBV14 and TRBJ1-5; 9 bases match TRBD1. Material: thymocytes. This receptor was taken from a boy younger than two with a congenital heart defect. DNA for the CDR3: TGTGCCAGCAGTTCCGGGACAGGGAATCAGCCCCAGCATTTT. Its protein product is CASSSGTGNQPQHF.